This T cell receptor beta chain derives from a study of CD8+CD57+ T cells in acquired aplastic anemia. CDR3 and TCR beta VDJ profiling relied on genomic DNA as the template. TCRdb used MiXCR to reprocess the reads, holding one entry per CDR3 protein. Here the sample spans approximately 380,000 distinct CDR3 sequences, about two thirds being singletons. This clonotype was seen ten or more times. The V gene's germline CDR1 is DFQATT and CDR2 SNEGSKA (reference sequence). The CDR3 has 15 amino acids. V was trimmed by 6 bases and J by 3 bases, leaving 19 bases between them. V gene TRBV20-1 combines with J gene TRBJ2-3; a possible D gene is TRBD1 (5 bases). The sample comprised sorted CD4+, CD8+, or CD8+CD57+ T cells (not recorded which) from PBMCs. The sequence came from a human donor in good health, serving as a control. The CDR3 sequence: CSAPEKGIVTDTQYF. The CDR3 nucleotides are TGCAGTGCCCCAGAGAAGGGGATAGTGACAGATACGCAGTATTTT.